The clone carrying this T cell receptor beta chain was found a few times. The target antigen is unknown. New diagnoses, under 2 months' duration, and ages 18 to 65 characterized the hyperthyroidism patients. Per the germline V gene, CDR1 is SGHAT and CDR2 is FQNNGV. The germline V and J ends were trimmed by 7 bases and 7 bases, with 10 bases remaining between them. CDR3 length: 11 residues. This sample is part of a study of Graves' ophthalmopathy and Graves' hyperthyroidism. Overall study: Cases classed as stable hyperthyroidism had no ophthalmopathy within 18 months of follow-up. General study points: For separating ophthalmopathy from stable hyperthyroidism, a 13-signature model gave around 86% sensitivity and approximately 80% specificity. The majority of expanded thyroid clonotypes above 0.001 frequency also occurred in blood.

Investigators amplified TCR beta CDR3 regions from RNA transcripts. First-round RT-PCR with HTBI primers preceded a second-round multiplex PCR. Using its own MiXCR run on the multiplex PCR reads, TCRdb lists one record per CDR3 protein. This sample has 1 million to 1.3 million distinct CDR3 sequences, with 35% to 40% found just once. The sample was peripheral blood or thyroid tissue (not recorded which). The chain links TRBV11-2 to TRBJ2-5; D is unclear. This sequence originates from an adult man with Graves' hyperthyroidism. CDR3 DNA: TGTGCCAGCACCACATCGGGGACCCAGTACTTC. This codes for CASTTSGTQYF.